This is a list of T cell receptor beta chains from one sample in a study of Graves' ophthalmopathy and Graves' hyperthyroidism. Via MiXCR, TCRdb re-called the multiplex PCR reads, giving one row per CDR3 protein. The sample lists about 370,000 distinct CDR3 sequences; roughly a sixth were seen once. The sequencing sample was made of peripheral blood. These receptors all come from an adult woman with stable Graves' hyperthyroidism. Each CDR3 is given with its conserved first and last residue. A D gene is named only where the DNA matches it firmly. Only some rows state a clone size, as once, few, many or a class for expanded clones.

J gene: TRBJ1-2
clone size: -
V gene: TRBV20-1
D gene: TRBD1
CDR3 DNA: TGCAGTGCTGTACAGGGGGACGTCTATGGCTACACCTTC
CDR3 protein: CSAVQGDVYGYTF

J gene: TRBJ2-7
clone size: many
V gene: TRBV12-3/TRBV12-4
D gene: TRBD1
CDR3 DNA: TGTGCCAGCAGTTCCCGGGGGACAGGGGGATTTAATAGTGTGTACGAGCAGTACTTC
CDR3 protein: CASSSRGTGGFNSVYEQYF

J gene: TRBJ2-5
clone size: many
V gene: TRBV12-3/TRBV12-4
D gene: TRBD2
CDR3 DNA: TGTGCCAGCAGTCCTAGCGGGAGGGTGGGGACCCAGTACTTC
CDR3 protein: CASSPSGRVGTQYF

J gene: TRBJ2-7
clone size: -
V gene: TRBV6-1
D gene: -
CDR3 DNA: TGTGCCAGCACCGCGGGGACCGAGCCCTCCTACGAGCAGTACTTC
CDR3 protein: CASTAGTEPSYEQYF

J gene: TRBJ1-6
clone size: many
V gene: TRBV12-3/TRBV12-4
D gene: -
CDR3 DNA: TGTGCCAGCAGTTTAGGCGTTTCACCCCTCCACTTT
CDR3 protein: CASSLGVSPLHF

J gene: TRBJ2-7
clone size: -
V gene: TRBV6-1
D gene: -
CDR3 DNA: TGTGCCACCACCGAGTCCTATTCCTACGAGCAGTACTTC
CDR3 protein: CATTESYSYEQYF

J gene: TRBJ1-5
clone size: many
V gene: TRBV12-3/TRBV12-4
D gene: -
CDR3 DNA: TGTGCCAGCAGTCAGCTGCCGGGGCAGCCCCAGCATTTT
CDR3 protein: CASSQLPGQPQHF

J gene: TRBJ1-3
clone size: few
V gene: TRBV9
D gene: TRBD1
CDR3 DNA: TGTGCCAGCAGCGTCACTAGGGACAGCGCGTACTCTGGAAACACCATATATTTT
CDR3 protein: CASSVTRDSAYSGNTIYF

J gene: TRBJ1-1
clone size: many
V gene: TRBV30
D gene: -
CDR3 DNA: TGTGCCTGGAGTGCCCTGAACACTGAAGCTTTCTTT
CDR3 protein: CAWSALNTEAFF

J gene: TRBJ2-7
clone size: many
V gene: TRBV20-1
D gene: -
CDR3 DNA: TGCAGTGCTAGTAGGTCGGGACTCCGCATAGAGCAGTACTTC
CDR3 protein: CSASRSGLRIEQYF

J gene: TRBJ1-2
clone size: many
V gene: TRBV28
D gene: -
CDR3 DNA: TGTGCCAGCAGTTACGAGACTACAGGGAGCGACTATGGCTACACCTTC
CDR3 protein: CASSYETTGSDYGYTF

J gene: TRBJ1-1
clone size: many
V gene: TRBV6-1
D gene: -
CDR3 DNA: TGTGCCAGCAGCCCTACCGATCTCATGAACACTGAAGCTTTCTTT
CDR3 protein: CASSPTDLMNTEAFF

J gene: TRBJ2-7
clone size: many
V gene: TRBV7-2
D gene: TRBD2
CDR3 DNA: TGTGCCAGCAGACGGACTAGCGGGAGGGACGAGCAGTACTTC
CDR3 protein: CASRRTSGRDEQYF

J gene: TRBJ2-5
clone size: many
V gene: TRBV6-1
D gene: TRBD1
CDR3 DNA: TGTGCCAGCAGTGATGGGTACGGGACAGGGTCCGAGACCCAGTACTTC
CDR3 protein: CASSDGYGTGSETQYF

J gene: TRBJ2-7
clone size: many
V gene: TRBV27
D gene: TRBD2
CDR3 DNA: TGTGCCAGCAGTTTGGAGCCACAGGGTTTACTAGCGGGAGGGGCCCCCTACGAGCAGTACTTC
CDR3 protein: CASSLEPQGLLAGGAPYEQYF

J gene: TRBJ2-7
clone size: many
V gene: TRBV28
D gene: -
CDR3 DNA: TGTGCCACCGGGGCCAATTTCCGGGAGCAGTACTTC
CDR3 protein: CATGANFREQYF

J gene: TRBJ1-1
clone size: -
V gene: TRBV28
D gene: -
CDR3 DNA: TGTGCCAGCACCGTCGGGGGGAACACTGAAGCTTTCTTT
CDR3 protein: CASTVGGNTEAFF

J gene: TRBJ1-2
clone size: -
V gene: TRBV6-1
D gene: -
CDR3 DNA: TGTGCCTCGCGGGTCTCCCAGCGGGTCTATGGCTACACCTTC
CDR3 protein: CASRVSQRVYGYTF

J gene: TRBJ1-5
clone size: many
V gene: TRBV28
D gene: -
CDR3 DNA: TGTGCCAGCAGTTTAGTACAGGGTCATCAGCCCCAGCATTTT
CDR3 protein: CASSLVQGHQPQHF

J gene: TRBJ1-2
clone size: many
V gene: TRBV24-1
D gene: TRBD1
CDR3 DNA: TGTGCCACCAGTGACGGCAGGGGGCTCTATGGCTACACCTTC
CDR3 protein: CATSDGRGLYGYTF

J gene: TRBJ2-5
clone size: many
V gene: TRBV20-1
D gene: -
CDR3 DNA: TGCAGTGCAGAGGAGAGCGCCAAAGAGACCCAGTACTTC
CDR3 protein: CSAEESAKETQYF

J gene: TRBJ1-2
clone size: many
V gene: TRBV29-1
D gene: -
CDR3 DNA: TGCAGCGTTCACATGATTAACTATGGCTACACCTTC
CDR3 protein: CSVHMINYGYTF

J gene: TRBJ2-7
clone size: many
V gene: TRBV7-2
D gene: -
CDR3 DNA: TGTGCCAGCAGCTTAGAAGGTGTGGTATCCTACGAGCAGTACTTC
CDR3 protein: CASSLEGVVSYEQYF

J gene: TRBJ1-2
clone size: many
V gene: TRBV29-1
D gene: -
CDR3 DNA: TGCAGCGTTGGGAAAACCCAACTAAATTGGAGATATGGCTACACCTTC
CDR3 protein: CSVGKTQLNWRYGYTF

J gene: TRBJ1-2
clone size: many
V gene: TRBV6-5
D gene: -
CDR3 DNA: TGTGCCAGCAGTTCCGACCGAGACTATGGCTACACCTTC
CDR3 protein: CASSSDRDYGYTF

J gene: TRBJ2-7
clone size: many
V gene: TRBV9
D gene: TRBD2
CDR3 DNA: TGTGCCAGCAGCGTAGAGGGTAGCGGGATCTACGAGCAGTACTTC
CDR3 protein: CASSVEGSGIYEQYF

J gene: TRBJ1-2
clone size: many
V gene: TRBV24-1
D gene: -
CDR3 DNA: TGTGCCACCAGTGAAGGGAATGGCTACACCTTC
CDR3 protein: CATSEGNGYTF

J gene: TRBJ1-1
clone size: many
V gene: TRBV20-1
D gene: -
CDR3 DNA: TGCAGTGCTGCCGACCGGGAGGAGACTGAAGCTTTCTTT
CDR3 protein: CSAADREETEAFF

J gene: TRBJ2-7
clone size: many
V gene: TRBV18
D gene: -
CDR3 DNA: TGTGCCAGCTCACCCCTGACTAGTGTCTACGAGCAGTACTTC
CDR3 protein: CASSPLTSVYEQYF

J gene: TRBJ2-7
clone size: many
V gene: TRBV6-1
D gene: -
CDR3 DNA: TGTGCCAGCAGTGTCTATCCCACCGACAGCTACGAGCAGTACTTC
CDR3 protein: CASSVYPTDSYEQYF

J gene: TRBJ1-2
clone size: many
V gene: TRBV5-1
D gene: -
CDR3 DNA: TGCGCCAGCAGCTTGGAGGTACGGCCGTCTAACTATGGCTACACCTTC
CDR3 protein: CASSLEVRPSNYGYTF

J gene: TRBJ2-7
clone size: many
V gene: TRBV20-1
D gene: TRBD1
CDR3 DNA: TGCAGTGCTAGAGAGGGACAGGGAGTCTACGAGCAGTACTTC
CDR3 protein: CSAREGQGVYEQYF

J gene: TRBJ2-5
clone size: -
V gene: TRBV6-5
D gene: TRBD2
CDR3 DNA: TGTGCCAGCAGTTACATAGGACTAGCAGGTCCTTTTCAAGAGACCCAGTACTTC
CDR3 protein: CASSYIGLAGPFQETQYF

J gene: TRBJ2-7
clone size: -
V gene: TRBV7-2
D gene: -
CDR3 DNA: TGTGCCAGCAGCTGGGGCGGGGTGGGGTACTACGAGCAGTACTTC
CDR3 protein: CASSWGGVGYYEQYF

J gene: TRBJ2-2
clone size: many
V gene: TRBV12-3/TRBV12-4
D gene: TRBD2
CDR3 DNA: TGTGCCAGCAGTGTGTGGCGGGAGATGGGGGAGCTGTTTTTT
CDR3 protein: CASSVWREMGELFF

J gene: TRBJ2-4
clone size: many
V gene: TRBV5-6
D gene: -
CDR3 DNA: TGTGCCAGCAGCTACGGGGGTACAAACATTCAGTACTTC
CDR3 protein: CASSYGGTNIQYF

J gene: TRBJ2-5
clone size: -
V gene: TRBV11-2
D gene: TRBD1
CDR3 DNA: TGTGCCAGCAGCATCGACAGGGAAGAGACCCAGTACTTC
CDR3 protein: CASSIDREETQYF

J gene: TRBJ2-7
clone size: many
V gene: TRBV6-5
D gene: TRBD1
CDR3 DNA: TGTGCCAGCAGTTATTCCATCAGGACAGGGTCCTACGAGCAGTACTTC
CDR3 protein: CASSYSIRTGSYEQYF

J gene: TRBJ2-2
clone size: many
V gene: TRBV28
D gene: TRBD1
CDR3 DNA: TGTGCCAGCAGCCCCCGACAGGGTCGAGGGGAGACCGGGGAGCTGTTTTTT
CDR3 protein: CASSPRQGRGETGELFF

J gene: TRBJ2-7
clone size: -
V gene: TRBV6-5
D gene: TRBD1
CDR3 DNA: TGTGCCAACAGTTTAGGACAGGGAGGCTACGAGCAGTACTTC
CDR3 protein: CANSLGQGGYEQYF

J gene: TRBJ2-5
clone size: many
V gene: TRBV5-1
D gene: -
CDR3 DNA: TGCGCCAGCAGCTTGCGTTCGGTCGCTAGTGGAGAGACCCAGTACTTC
CDR3 protein: CASSLRSVASGETQYF

J gene: TRBJ2-3
clone size: -
V gene: TRBV14
D gene: -
CDR3 DNA: TGTGCCAGCAGCCCTCAAGCGACCACCACAGATACGCAGTATTTT
CDR3 protein: CASSPQATTTDTQYF

J gene: TRBJ1-2
clone size: many
V gene: TRBV7-2
D gene: -
CDR3 DNA: TGTGCCAGCAGCTTAGGAGCACTCTATGGCTACACCTTC
CDR3 protein: CASSLGALYGYTF

J gene: TRBJ2-7
clone size: -
V gene: TRBV18
D gene: TRBD2
CDR3 DNA: TGTGCCAGCTCACCTGGCTTCGGGACTAGCGGTGAGCAGTACTTC
CDR3 protein: CASSPGFGTSGEQYF

J gene: TRBJ2-2
clone size: many
V gene: TRBV28
D gene: TRBD2
CDR3 DNA: TGTGCCAGCAGTTTTACTAGCGGGAGGGCCCACACCGGGGAGCTGTTTTTT
CDR3 protein: CASSFTSGRAHTGELFF

J gene: TRBJ1-1
clone size: many
V gene: TRBV13
D gene: -
CDR3 DNA: TGTGCCAGCAGCTTCCCCCCCCGCAGCCCTGAAGCTTTCTTT
CDR3 protein: CASSFPPRSPEAFF

J gene: TRBJ2-5
clone size: few
V gene: TRBV9
D gene: -
CDR3 DNA: TGTGCCAGCAGCGTAGGAGGGGTCCCCAAAGAGACCCAGTACTTC
CDR3 protein: CASSVGGVPKETQYF

J gene: TRBJ2-7
clone size: many
V gene: TRBV28
D gene: -
CDR3 DNA: TGTGCCAGCAGTTTGTTGGGGAGGCACTACGAGCAGTACTTC
CDR3 protein: CASSLLGRHYEQYF

J gene: TRBJ1-2
clone size: many
V gene: TRBV14
D gene: TRBD1
CDR3 DNA: TGTGCCAGCAGCACCCGGACAGGGAGCGGCTACACCTTC
CDR3 protein: CASSTRTGSGYTF